This T cell receptor beta chain derives from a study of T cells after yellow fever vaccination (dated by TCRdb to the late 2010s). In terms of the full investigation: Libraries from fractions with low cell numbers were prepared with the SMART-Seq v4 Ultra Low Input RNA kit. To track T-cell clones before and after primary and booster YFV17D yellow fever vaccination, bulk TCR alpha and beta repertoires were sequenced longitudinally. Blood was drawn at multiple timepoints before and after primary and secondary immunization, with bulk PBMC replicates and cell subsets isolated. Two healthy male donors made up the cohort, one aged 18 to 30 years and the other aged 30 to 40 years. Points the paper makes about the study in general: FACS-sorted repertoires could contain abundant contaminating clonotypes from the bulk population, so computational filtering was required. Compared with the primary T-cell response, the secondary T-cell response was weaker but faster, peaking on day 5 rather than day 15. A small share of clonotypes occurred in both CD4 and CD8 compartments, likely arising from convergent recombination. After the booster, most clones that had expanded after primary vaccination were detected again (around 97% of CD4 and roughly nine tenths of CD8), suggesting broad maintenance of memory. Because only two donors were included in the study, the extent to which the findings can be generalized is limited.

The CDR3, cysteine through phenylalanine, is 13 amino acids long. The kept DNA is CDR3 alone, 39 bases in frame from the first base. Germline trimming: 7 bases from V, 4 bases from J; junction bases outside gene matches: 2. CDR1 and CDR2, looked up from the germline V gene, are KGHDR and SFDVKD. Explained via the paper, the treatment or condition label denotes: live attenuated yellow fever vaccine strain. At every blood-draw timepoint, two biological replicates of bulk PBMCs were collected. PBMCs were isolated from peripheral blood using a standard Ficoll-Paque protocol. TriZol was used to extract RNA from bulk PBMCs, CD4 and CD8 fractions, and dextramer-positive and dextramer-negative fractions. TCR cDNA was synthesized by 5'RACE template switching, through which a universal primer site and unique molecular identifiers were introduced. Priming for cDNA synthesis came from both the TCR alpha and TCR beta constant segments. Two PCR steps were used to amplify libraries, with sample barcodes and sequencing adapters being added in the second step. Libraries were sequenced on Illumina HiSeq 2500 (2x100 bp) or NovaSeq (2x150 bp). Regarding the original processing steps: MIGEC handled demultiplexing of reads and collapsing into UMI consensus sequences, while MiXCR performed V(D)J alignment. Clonotypes responding to the vaccine were identified with edgeR on replicate PBMC samples, with the criteria of FDR below 0.01 and a log2 fold change above 5 up to day 15. CD4 or CD8 identity was assigned to each bulk clonotype according to whether the clonotype was present at higher abundance in the sequenced CD4 repertoire or the sequenced CD8 repertoire. The public reads were reanalyzed by TCRdb: fastp trimming at Q25, MiXCR alignment, in-frame beta chains only. Here each entry gathers all rows of one CDR3 protein and keeps the most common genes and DNA. The V and J calls and clone size are TCRdb's, not the authors'. Here the sample has 500,000 to 650,000 distinct CDR3 sequences; 17% occur a single time. The ten largest clones add up to 15% to 20% of the sample.

Of note for this clonotype: What this receptor recognizes is not known. Base quality data are lacking; no much larger clone is found one base away.

The receptor was derived from a young man who received the YFV17D yellow fever vaccine. The sample was PBMCs, taken 5 days after the first yellow fever vaccination. The sequence is built from TRBV24-1 and TRBJ1-1; TRBD1 matches 10 bases in the middle. This receptor has the CDR3 CATRDRGGTEAFF. The DNA sequence is as follows: TGTGCCACCAGGGACAGGGGGGGCACTGAAGCTTTCTTT.